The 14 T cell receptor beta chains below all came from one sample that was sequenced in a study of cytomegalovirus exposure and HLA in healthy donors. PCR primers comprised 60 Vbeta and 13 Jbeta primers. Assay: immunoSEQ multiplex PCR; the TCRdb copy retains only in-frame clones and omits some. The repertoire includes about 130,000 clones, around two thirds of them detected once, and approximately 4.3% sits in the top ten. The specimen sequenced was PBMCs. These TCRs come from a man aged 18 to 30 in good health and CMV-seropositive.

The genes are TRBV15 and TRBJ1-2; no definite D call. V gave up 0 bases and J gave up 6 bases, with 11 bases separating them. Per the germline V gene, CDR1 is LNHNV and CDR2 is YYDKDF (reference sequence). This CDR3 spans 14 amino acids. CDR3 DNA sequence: TGTGCCACCAGCAGAGATGTAGAGGTCAATGGCTACACCTTC. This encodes CATSRDVEVNGYTF.

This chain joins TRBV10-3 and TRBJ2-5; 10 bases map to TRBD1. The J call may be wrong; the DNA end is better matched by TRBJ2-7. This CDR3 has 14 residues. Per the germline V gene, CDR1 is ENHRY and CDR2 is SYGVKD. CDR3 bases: TGTGCCATCAGTGTACGACAGGGGGCGGACGAGCAGTACTTC. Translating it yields CAISVRQGADEQYF.

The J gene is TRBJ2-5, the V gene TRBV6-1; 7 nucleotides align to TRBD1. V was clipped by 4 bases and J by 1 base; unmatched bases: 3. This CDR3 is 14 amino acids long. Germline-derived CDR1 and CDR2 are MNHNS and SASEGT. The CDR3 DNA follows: TGTGCCAGCAGTGTTTGGGACAGCCAAGAGACCCAGTACTTC. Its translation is CASSVWDSQETQYF.

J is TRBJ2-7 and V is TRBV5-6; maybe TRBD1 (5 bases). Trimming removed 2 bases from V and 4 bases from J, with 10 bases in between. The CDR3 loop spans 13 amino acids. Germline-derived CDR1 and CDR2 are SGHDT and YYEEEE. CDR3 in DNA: TGTGCCAGCAGCTTCTTGTCAGGGTACGAGCAGTACTTC. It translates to CASSFLSGYEQYF.

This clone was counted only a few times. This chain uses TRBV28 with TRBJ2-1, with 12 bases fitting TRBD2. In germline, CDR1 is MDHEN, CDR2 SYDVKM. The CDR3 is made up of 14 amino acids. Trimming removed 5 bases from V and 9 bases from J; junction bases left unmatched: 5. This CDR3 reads CASSLLAGGGEQFF. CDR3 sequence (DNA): TGTGCCAGCAGTCTACTAGCGGGGGGAGGTGAGCAGTTCTTC.

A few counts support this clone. CDR3 DNA sequence: TGTGCCAGCAGCTTGGGCAGGCTCTACACCTTC. Protein sequence: CASSLGRLYTF. The chain couples TRBV5-8 to TRBJ1-2; no reliable D call. The V and J ends lost 0 bases and 10 bases respectively, with 7 bases between them. This CDR3 has 11 amino acids. Germline-derived CDR1 and CDR2 are SGHTS and YDEGEE.

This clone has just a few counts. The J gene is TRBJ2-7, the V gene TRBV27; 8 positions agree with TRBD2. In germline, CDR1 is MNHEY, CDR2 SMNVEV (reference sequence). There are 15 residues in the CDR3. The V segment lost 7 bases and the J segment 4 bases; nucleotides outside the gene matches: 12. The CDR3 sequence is CASTRRGGGNYEQYF. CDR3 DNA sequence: TGTGCCAGCACCCGCCGGGGGGGTGGTAATTACGAGCAGTACTTC.

CDR3 protein: CASSLVIRGEQFF. The CDR3 coding sequence is TGTGCCAGCAGCTTAGTTATACGGGGAGAGCAGTTCTTC. The chain uses TRBV7-9 and TRBJ2-1, with D possibly being TRBD2 (5 bases). This CDR3 contains 13 residues. V was cut by 1 base and J by 10 bases, with 11 bases left in between. Looked up from germline, CDR1 is SEHNR and CDR2 is FQNEAQ (reference sequence).

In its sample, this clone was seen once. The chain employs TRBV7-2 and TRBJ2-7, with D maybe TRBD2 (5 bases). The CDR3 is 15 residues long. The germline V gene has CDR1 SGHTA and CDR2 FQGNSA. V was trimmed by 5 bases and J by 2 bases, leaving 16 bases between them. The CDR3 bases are TGTGCCAGCAGCGGCCGGGGAAGGGATCCCTACGAGCAGTACTTC. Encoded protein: CASSGRGRDPYEQYF. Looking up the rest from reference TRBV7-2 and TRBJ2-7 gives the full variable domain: GAGVSQSPSNKVTEKGKDVELRCDPISGHTALYWYRQSLGQGLEFLIYFQGNSAPDKSGLPSDRFSAERTGGSVSTLTIQRTQQEDSAVYLCASSGRGRDPYEQYFGPGTRLTVT.

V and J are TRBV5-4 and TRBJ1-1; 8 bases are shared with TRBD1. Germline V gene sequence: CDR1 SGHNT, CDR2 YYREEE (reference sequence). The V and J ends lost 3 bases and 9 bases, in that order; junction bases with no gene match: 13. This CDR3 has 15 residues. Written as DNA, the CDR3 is TGTGCCAGCAGCTCCTTCGGACAGGGAACGGTTAAAGCTTTCTTT. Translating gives CASSSFGQGTVKAFF.

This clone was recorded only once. The CDR3 protein is CASSLARANTEAFF. In DNA form, the CDR3 reads TGCGCCAGCAGCTTGGCCAGGGCTAACACTGAAGCTTTCTTT. The chain uses TRBV5-1 and TRBJ1-1; tentative D call: TRBD1 (5 bases). V shed 0 bases and J shed 2 bases, with 8 bases lying between them. Germline V gene sequence: CDR1 SGHRS, CDR2 YFSETQ. The CDR3 extends over 14 amino acids.

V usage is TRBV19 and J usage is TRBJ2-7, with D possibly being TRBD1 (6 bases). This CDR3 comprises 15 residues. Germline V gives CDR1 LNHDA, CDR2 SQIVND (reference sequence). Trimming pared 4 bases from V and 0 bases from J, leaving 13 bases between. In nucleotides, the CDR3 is TGTGCCAGTAGTACGGGACACAGGAGCTCCTACGAGCAGTACTTC. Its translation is CASSTGHRSSYEQYF. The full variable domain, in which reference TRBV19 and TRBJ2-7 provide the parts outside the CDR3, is DGGITQSPKYLFRKEGQNVTLSCEQNLNHDAMYWYRQDPGQGLRLIYYSQIVNDFQKGDIAEGYSVSREKKESFPLTVTSAQKNPTAFYLCASSTGHRSSYEQYFGPGTRLTVT.

DNA for the CDR3: TGTGCCAGCTCACCCCGCAGGGAGGGCACTGAAGCTTTCTTT. Translation gives CASSPRREGTEAFF. V is TRBV18 and J is TRBJ1-1; D is possibly TRBD1 (5 bases). This CDR3 region has 14 residues. Trimming removed 3 bases at V and 4 bases at J, with 12 bases between. CDR1 KGHSH and CDR2 LQKENI come from the germline V gene.

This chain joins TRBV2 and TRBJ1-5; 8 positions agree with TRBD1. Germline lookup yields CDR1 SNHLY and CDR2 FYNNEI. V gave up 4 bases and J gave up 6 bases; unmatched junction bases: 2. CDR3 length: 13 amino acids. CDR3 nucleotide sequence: TGTGCCAGCAGTGCGACAGGGGTTCAGCCCCAGCATTTT. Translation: CASSATGVQPQHF. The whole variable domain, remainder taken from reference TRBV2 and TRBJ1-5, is EPEVTQTPSHQVTQMGQEVILRCVPISNHLYFYWYRQILGQKVEFLVSFYNNEISEKSEIFDDQFSVERPDGSNFTLKIRSTKLEDSAMYFCASSATGVQPQHFGDGTRLSIL.